Each of the 11 T cell receptor beta chains below was sequenced from the same sample in a study of cytotoxic CD8 clonotypes in ibrutinib-treated CLL. Repertoires were generated with immunoSEQ multiplex PCR, while TCRdb's copy carries only in-frame clones and drops some. The data contain approximately 330,000 clones, 80% of them singletons. The source material was PBMCs, sampled before ibrutinib treatment. The receptors come from a human donor with chronic lymphocytic leukemia.

This chain uses TRBV28 with TRBJ2-3, with D perhaps matching TRBD2 (5 bases). The V and J ends lost 3 bases and 1 base respectively, with 14 bases between them. Germline CDR1 and CDR2: MDHEN and SYDVKM. The CDR3 spans 16 residues. The CDR3, as DNA: TGTGCCAGCAGTTTTTCGGCAACCGGGGGCACAGATACGCAGTATTTT. The encoded protein is CASSFSATGGTDTQYF.

The rearrangement links TRBV5-6 to TRBJ1-4, with 7 bases that match TRBD1. This CDR3 comprises 14 residues. The V gene end was trimmed by 4 bases and the J gene end by 5 bases; junction bases not matched to a gene: 5. Germline V gene lookup returns CDR1 SGHDT and CDR2 YYEEEE. CDR3: CASSQGQNNEKLFF. CDR3 bases: TGTGCCAGCAGCCAGGGACAGAACAATGAAAAACTGTTTTTT.

A word on this clone: The same CDR3 is also encoded by other DNA sequences in this sample. The V call is TRBV30, the J call TRBJ2-5; D call uncertain. The CDR3 is 11 amino acids. Trimming cost V 0 bases and J 5 bases, with 4 bases left between them. Germline V gene lookup returns CDR1 GTSNPN and CDR2 SVGIG (reference sequence). CDR3 nucleotide sequence: TGTGCCTGGAGTGTATGGGAGACCCAGTACTTC. Translating gives CAWSVWETQYF.

Concerning this clone: An end of the junction differs from the germline gene, which may be a read error. V gene TRBV7-2 combines with J gene TRBJ2-5, with 7 bases fitting TRBD2. The CDR3 runs to 16 residues. Germline V gene lookup returns CDR1 SGHTA and CDR2 FQGNSA. The CDR3 protein is CASSLASGALQETQYF. CDR3 DNA sequence: TGTGCCAGCAGCCTAGCTAGCGGAGCCCTCCAAGAGACCCAGTACTTC.

This chain joins TRBV27 and TRBJ1-1; 10 bases map to TRBD1. Germline loops: CDR1 MNHEY, CDR2 SMNVEV (reference sequence). V shed 5 bases, J shed 8 bases, and the junction held 14 bases outside the gene matches. The CDR3 extends over 16 amino acids. The DNA of the CDR3 is TGTGCCAGCAGTCACCGGGACAGGGGAGGTCCCAGAGAAGCTTTCTTT. This sequence encodes CASSHRDRGGPREAFF.

The chain joins TRBV4-1 to TRBJ2-7; weak D call: TRBD1 (6 bases). CDR3 length: 15 residues. Between the trimmed V and J ends, which lost 0 bases and 5 bases, there was a span of 14 bases. Germline lookup yields CDR1 MGHRA and CDR2 YSYEKL. The DNA for the CDR3 is TGCGCCAGCAGCCAAGATGCACAGGGTTGGAACGAGCAGTACTTC. Translation: CASSQDAQGWNEQYF.

V and J are TRBV18 and TRBJ1-5, with D perhaps TRBD1 (5 bases). Trimming pared 4 bases from V and 1 base from J, leaving 8 bases between. The germline gives CDR1 KGHSH, CDR2 LQKENI. This CDR3 is 14 amino acids long. The DNA for the CDR3 is TGTGCCAGCTCACGTGACAGAAGCAATCAGCCCCAGCATTTT. This sequence encodes CASSRDRSNQPQHF.

The chain joins TRBV27 to TRBJ1-1, with D possibly matching TRBD1 (5 bases). Germline values: CDR1 MNHEY, CDR2 SMNVEV (reference sequence). The ends were cut back, 4 bases at V and 6 bases at J, with 15 bases in the middle. The length of the CDR3 is 14 residues. CDR3 bases: TGTGCCAGCAGTTCGCCCACAGGATGGTCTGAAGCTTTCTTT. Amino acid sequence: CASSSPTGWSEAFF.

The chain recombines TRBV15 with TRBJ2-5; 12 nucleotides align to TRBD1. The CDR3 consists of 17 residues. Germline CDR1 reads LNHNV; CDR2 reads YYDKDF (reference sequence). V dropped 1 base and J dropped 4; count of bases not matched to a gene: 7. The chain's CDR3 is CATSRVAGQGARETQYF. The CDR3 bases are TGTGCCACCAGCAGAGTTGCGGGACAGGGGGCTCGAGAGACCCAGTACTTC.

This chain links TRBV9 with TRBJ2-2; 8 nucleotides align to TRBD2. V shed 2 bases and J 7 bases; nucleotides not matched to a gene: 7. The V gene's germline CDR1 is SGDLS and CDR2 YYNGEE. This CDR3 has 15 residues. The CDR3 here is CASSVQREWGGELFF. Written as DNA, the CDR3 is TGTGCCAGCAGCGTCCAGCGGGAGTGGGGCGGGGAGCTGTTTTTT.

The gene calls are TRBV11-3 and TRBJ2-5; 13 bases match TRBD2. J lost 2 bases, V lost 4 bases, and 10 bases had no gene match. The CDR3 covers 18 residues. Germline V gene lookup returns CDR1 SGHNT and CDR2 YENEEA. Here the CDR3 reads CASSSGLAGPVEQETQYF. Here the CDR3 DNA reads TGTGCCAGCAGCTCGGGACTAGCGGGGCCGGTTGAACAAGAGACCCAGTACTTC.